This TCR beta chain was profiled in a study of identical twins. General study points: Models underestimated how often monozygotic twins shared out-of-frame TCR alpha. Within cord blood, abundant beta clonotypes carried fewer insertions, but memory repertoires showed no such trend.

Worth noting for this clonotype: Its antigen is not known.

CDR1 is SGHAT and CDR2 is FQDESV in the germline V gene (reference sequence). The length of the CDR3 is 18 residues. V lost 3 bases, J lost 1 base, and 12 bases stayed unmatched. A universal primer binding site was introduced by template switching. The final cDNA contained unique molecular identifiers. TCRdb redid the calling of the 5' RACE reads with MiXCR, one entry per CDR3 protein. The repertoire includes 570,000 or so distinct CDR3 sequences, nearly 10% of them detected once, and roughly 3% sits in the top ten. These sequences were also reported in another study, on yellow fever vaccine responses in identical twins.

This receptor was taken from a woman aged 18-29 years in good health. The sample consisted of PBMCs. This rearrangement joins TRBV11-1 to TRBJ2-5; 9 nucleotides match TRBD2. Here the CDR3 reads CASSFHGLASGVQETQYF. The CDR3 bases are TGTGCCAGCAGCTTCCACGGGCTGGCTAGCGGGGTCCAAGAGACCCAGTACTTC. Full variable domain (missing parts from reference TRBV11-1 and TRBJ2-5): EAEVAQSPRYKITEKSQAVAFWCDPISGHATLYWYRQILGQGPELLVQFQDESVVDDSQLPKDRFSAERLKGVDSTLKIQPAELGDSAMYLCASSFHGLASGVQETQYFGPGTRLLVL.